What follows is one T cell receptor (beta chain) and its context. Unique molecular identifiers were built into the TCRbeta library. TCRdb re-called the PCR reads with MiXCR, one entry per CDR3 protein. The sample contains 490,000 or so distinct CDR3 sequences, approximately 13% of which appear only once. These data come from a study of T-cell reconstitution after alpha-beta-depleted transplantation in children. Deletions cut 8 bases from V and 2 bases from J, with 13 bases between. The CDR3 is 13 residues long. In germline, CDR1 is MDHEN, CDR2 SYDVKM. The clonotype originates from a human donor who donated a stem cell graft to a child with combined immunodeficiency. The material sequenced was PBMCs from the stem cell graft donor, taken from the stem cell graft. The chain links TRBV28 to TRBJ2-7; D may correspond to TRBD1 or TRBD2 (7 bases each). The CDR3 spells CASGRDSAYEQYF. The CDR3 bases are TGTGCCAGCGGGAGGGACAGCGCCTACGAGCAGTACTTC.